The sequence of this T cell receptor (beta chain) was determined in a study of cytomegalovirus exposure and HLA in healthy donors. The CDR3 totals 14 residues. Per the germline V gene, CDR1 is MNHEY and CDR2 is SMNVEV (reference sequence). The V end was cut by 5 bases, the J end by 6 bases, with 13 bases between. The method was immunoSEQ multiplex PCR; TCRdb's version includes in-frame clones alone and lacks a portion of them. Of 200,000 to 300,000 clones detected, 70% to 90% appear once; the ten largest clones hold 1% to 1.5%. From the roughly 120-subject validation cohort, which was separate from the roughly 610-subject first cohort, the donors were drawn.

The chain recombines TRBV27 with TRBJ2-2, with D possibly TRBD2 on 5 matching bases. The sequenced material came from PBMCs. The sequence was collected from a woman in her 30s in good health and CMV-seropositive. The CDR3 bases are TGTGCCAGCAGTCAACGGGAATCAGCCGGGGAGCTGTTTTTT. This codes for CASSQRESAGELFF.